This T cell receptor (beta chain) stems from a study of blood T cell repertoires in COVID-19. Study-wide background: The United States, Italy and Spain provided the acute and convalescent COVID-19 samples.

Looked up from germline, CDR1 is MNHEY and CDR2 is SMNVEV (reference sequence). The CDR3 runs to 17 residues. V lost 0 bases and J lost 4, with 18 bases in between. Data came from immunoSEQ multiplex PCR; TCRdb stores just in-frame clones and leaves some out. The sample consists of 130,000 to 150,000 clones, roughly 90% of them appearing once. Sequencing input: peripheral blood. This TCR was recovered from a human donor in a cohort sampled during active COVID-19. This sequence joins TRBV27 and TRBJ2-5, with a tentative D call TRBD2 (5 bases). DNA of the CDR3: TGTGCCAGCAGTTTATCGGCCGGGGATCCTTACGGAGAGACCCAGTACTTC. Translating gives CASSLSAGDPYGETQYF.